This paragraph covers one T cell receptor beta chain sequence. This clonotype was found many times. Its antigen is still unknown. Per-base quality was not reported, and no clone a single base away is much larger than it. A patient counted as having stable Graves' hyperthyroidism if no progression to ophthalmopathy occurred over 18 months of follow-up. Hyperthyroidism patients were aged 18 to 65 years and newly diagnosed, with disease duration of less than 2 months. The study excluded patients with uncontrolled infections, other autoimmune diseases, pregnancy or lactation. Diagnoses were established on the basis of clinical symptoms, serum thyroxine and TRAb, thyroid ultrasound, and orbital computed tomography. PBMCs were isolated from about 10 ml of fresh peripheral blood by Ficoll-Paque density gradient centrifugation. Trizol reagent was used to extract total RNA, and RNA quality was then checked on an Agilent 2100 Bioanalyzer.

The sample originates from a study of T cells in Graves' hyperthyroidism and ophthalmopathy (dated by TCRdb to about 2019). Regarding the study in general: Peripheral blood samples were taken at initial diagnosis, before any treatment was given. To identify distinguishing TCR V-J signatures, a discovery cohort of about 95 patients was used, comprising roughly 45 with Graves' ophthalmopathy and 57 with stable Graves' hyperthyroidism. Prospective prediction of ophthalmopathy was tested in an independent validation cohort of fewer than 20 hyperthyroidism patients and 15 to 17 patients who later progressed to ophthalmopathy. The approximately 97 discovery patients were randomly divided into training and test sets at a 7:3 ratio. In several Graves' hyperthyroidism patients, the study also compared T-cell repertoires from thyroid tissue with T-cell repertoires from blood. After blood sampling, hyperthyroidism patients were treated with methimazole at a starting dose of 30 mg daily, and ophthalmopathy patients were treated with high-dose intravenous methylprednisolone. TCR Vbeta CDR3 sequencing of approximately 140 peripheral blood samples (43 ophthalmopathy, about 75 hyperthyroidism and roughly 17 progressor patients) is reported in the paper. Study-wide findings and limitations: Ophthalmopathy was separated from stable hyperthyroidism by a 13 V-J signature model, with 87.88% sensitivity and about 81% specificity obtained in cross-validation and 80%/75% obtained in testing. No statistical method was used to fix the sample size in advance, and group allocation was not hidden from the investigators. Most expanded thyroid clonotypes (frequency above 0.001) were also found in blood, which suggests that blood repertoires may mirror thyroid immune responses. In validation, the model predicted progression to ophthalmopathy with approximately 71% sensitivity and 72.22% specificity, a median of about six months before onset.

The CDR3, cysteine through phenylalanine, is 16 amino acids long. Of the read, only the CDR3 DNA is kept; its 48 bases are in frame from base 1. CDR1 and CDR2, looked up from the germline V gene, are SGHRS and YFSETQ. Germline trimming amounts to 1 base on V and 2 bases on J, with 5 as the count of junction bases outside the gene matches. TCR beta CDR3 regions were amplified from RNA transcripts. For the first round of RT-PCR on the TCR CDR3, the HTBI primer set was used together with the Qiagen OneStep RT-PCR kit. Libraries were constructed in a second round of multiplex PCR, after which size selection and purification were carried out. The libraries were sequenced on an Illumina HiSeq2000 using paired-end 100 bp reads. The authors processed their data as follows. SOAPnuke was used to process the raw data, removing reads that contained adapters or uncalled bases, had a mean Phred below 15, or lacked an exact match to the constant primer or identifier. COPE v1.2.5 was used to merge high-quality paired reads, and clonotypes were defined as unique nucleotide sequences. Clonotypes were aligned to IMGT TRBV, TRBD and TRBJ reference segments using MiTCR v1.1. Analysis was restricted to V-J combinations with a frequency above 0.0001, which covered 99.2% of repertoires. A TCS score was defined as the ratio of F50 (clonal expansion) to E x V (chaos), with BLOSUM62-based TCRdist applied between CDR3 peptides within each V-J. Welch's t-statistics and random forest reduced some 510 V-J features to 10 to 15, which were used in a naive Bayes classifier (R e1071). Using fastp at Q25 and MiXCR, TCRdb reprocessed the public reads and kept productive beta chains. Here each entry gathers all rows of one CDR3 protein and keeps the most common genes and DNA. The V and J calls reflect TCRdb's pipeline rather than the authors' work. The sample table holds around 400,000 distinct CDR3 sequences, of which around 14% were seen once. The top ten clones comprise 9.2% of the sample.

This receptor was identified in a woman aged 18-29 years with Graves' hyperthyroidism. Sequences were obtained from blood. This sequence uses TRBV5-1 and TRBJ2-2; the junction holds 7 bases that match TRBD2. The nucleotide sequence reads TGCGCCAGCAGCTTGAGGCGCGGGGGTAACACCGGGGAGCTGTTTTTT. Its product reads: CASSLRRGGNTGELFF.